A single sample gave rise to the 15 T cell receptor beta chains below, sequenced in a study of cytomegalovirus exposure and HLA in healthy donors. Measured with immunoSEQ multiplex PCR; TCRdb has only the in-frame clones, and not every one. The sample consists of 120,000 to 150,000 clones, around 90% of them appearing once. Sample: PBMCs. The receptors shown here come from a man in his late teens or twenties in good health and CMV-seropositive.

The chain recombines TRBV5-6 with TRBJ2-5; D may be TRBD2 (6 bases). This CDR3 region has 15 residues. Trimming stripped 4 bases from V and 2 bases from J, with 15 bases between. Germline CDR1 is SGHDT and CDR2 is YYEEEE. CDR3 DNA: TGTGCCAGCAGCCCAACCTCGGGAGTTCAAGAGACCCAGTACTTC. This codes for CASSPTSGVQETQYF.

The V call is TRBV18, the J call TRBJ2-1, with a possible D match to TRBD2 (6 bases). Between the trimmed V and J ends, which lost 3 bases and 1 base, there was a span of 10 bases. The V gene's germline CDR1 is KGHSH and CDR2 LQKENI. The CDR3 runs 15 residues. Here the CDR3 reads CASSPSGYSYNEQFF. As DNA, the CDR3 is TGTGCCAGCTCACCTAGCGGTTATTCCTACAATGAGCAGTTCTTC.

The chain couples TRBV9 to TRBJ2-1; no reliable D call. The germline V and J ends were trimmed by 3 bases and 4 bases, with 8 bases remaining between them. The CDR3 totals 13 residues. Germline V gives CDR1 SGDLS, CDR2 YYNGEE. In DNA form, the CDR3 reads TGTGCCAGCAGCGAATTAGAGTACAATGAGCAGTTCTTC. As protein: CASSELEYNEQFF.

This clone was observed a single time. The CDR3 region has the DNA TGTGCCAGCAGCACTGGGGGGGCGAACACTGAAGCTTTCTTT. Its protein is CASSTGGANTEAFF. The chain is built from TRBV9 and TRBJ1-1, with D possibly TRBD1 on 6 matching bases. The V and J ends lost 4 bases and 1 base respectively, with 11 bases between them. The CDR3 sequence is 14 residues long. Germline V gene data show CDR1 as SGDLS and CDR2 as YYNGEE. Supplemented by reference TRBV9 and TRBJ1-1, the full variable domain reads DSGVTQTPKHLITATGQRVTLRCSPRSGDLSVYWYQQSLDQGLQFLIQYYNGEERAKGNILERFSAQQFPDLHSELNLSSLELGDSALYFCASSTGGANTEAFFGQGTRLTVV.

V usage is TRBV6-1 and J usage is TRBJ1-5; 8 bases are a match to TRBD1. Per the germline V gene, CDR1 is MNHNS and CDR2 is SASEGT. V gave up 6 bases and J gave up 3 bases; unmatched junction bases: 7. The CDR3 loop spans 15 amino acids. In nucleotides, the CDR3 is TGTGCCAGCAGGCTTCGACAGGGGTACAATCAGCCCCAGCATTTT. Its translation: CASRLRQGYNQPQHF.

This clone occurred a few times. V and J are TRBV7-8 and TRBJ1-3, with no clear D. CDR3 length equals 14 residues. The germline V gene encodes CDR1 SGHVS and CDR2 FQNEAQ. Trimming left V 6 bases short and J 0 bases short, with 9 bases between. The CDR3 coding sequence is TGTGCCAGCAGACACCAGGACTCTGGAAACACCATATATTTT. Translated: CASRHQDSGNTIYF.

CDR3 nucleotide sequence: TGTGCCAGCAGTGAATTTAGGACAGGAACTCCCTACGAGCAGTACTTC. Encoded protein: CASSEFRTGTPYEQYF. V gene TRBV25-1 combines with J gene TRBJ2-7; TRBD1 aligns across 7 bases. The V gene end was trimmed by 1 base and the J gene end by 2 bases; junction bases not matched to a gene: 8. Germline values: CDR1 MGHDK, CDR2 SYGVNS. The CDR3 totals 16 residues.

The count of this clone is one. This chain uses TRBV30 with TRBJ1-5, with D perhaps matching TRBD1 (5 bases). Germline CDR1 and CDR2: GTSNPN and SVGIG (reference sequence). Trimming removed 5 bases at V and 0 bases at J, with 11 bases between. The length of the CDR3 is 14 residues. CDR3 in DNA: TGTGCCTGGGGCGGGACGGCTAGCAATCAGCCCCAGCATTTT. Residues: CAWGGTASNQPQHF.

The chain combines TRBV6-1 with TRBJ2-5, with 9 bases aligning to TRBD1. The CDR3 loop spans 13 amino acids. Unmatched junction bases numbered 0, after V lost 6 bases and J lost 1 base. Per the germline V gene, CDR1 is MNHNS and CDR2 is SASEGT. CDR3 coding DNA: TGTGCCAGCAGGGACAGGGGCCAAGAGACCCAGTACTTC. Protein sequence: CASRDRGQETQYF.

CDR3 protein: CSVEETGSHNEQFF. CDR3 in DNA: TGCAGCGTTGAGGAGACAGGGTCCCACAATGAGCAGTTCTTC. The chain joins TRBV29-1 to TRBJ2-1, with 7 positions matching TRBD1. The junction had 7 bases not matched to a gene; V was cut back by 3 bases and J by 5 bases. Germline V gives CDR1 SQVTM, CDR2 ANQGSEA. This CDR3 has 14 residues.

The chain uses TRBV14 and TRBJ2-1, with D possibly TRBD1 on 5 matching bases. This CDR3 contains 13 residues. Trimming stripped 0 bases from V and 14 bases from J, with 14 bases between. Looked up from germline, CDR1 is SGHDN and CDR2 is FVKESK. The CDR3 coding sequence is TGTGCCAGCAGCCAAGATCAGGGTAGCCCCAAGTTCTTC. Translating gives CASSQDQGSPKFF.

This clone appeared a few times. CDR3 region: CASSQASGAAFF. The CDR3 DNA follows: TGCGCCAGCAGCCAAGCCTCAGGGGCGGCTTTCTTT. V gene TRBV4-1 combines with J gene TRBJ1-1, with D tentatively TRBD1 (6 bases). The V gene lost 1 base and the J gene lost 11 bases, with 11 bases spanning the gap. CDR1 is MGHRA and CDR2 is YSYEKL in the germline V gene. CDR3 size: 12 residues.

This clone appeared a few times. This chain uses TRBV9 with TRBJ1-2; D remains unclear. Germline CDR1 is SGDLS and CDR2 is YYNGEE. Trimming took off 3 bases at V and 7 bases at J, with 13 bases between the two ends. The CDR3 length is 13 residues. This CDR3 is CASSAAGWIGYTF. In DNA form, the CDR3 reads TGTGCCAGCAGCGCGGCGGGGTGGATTGGCTACACCTTC.

The chain combines TRBV7-3 with TRBJ1-1, with D unresolved. The V end lost 1 base, the J end lost 4 bases, and 22 bases lay between the germline ends. Looked up from germline, CDR1 is SGHTA and CDR2 is FQGTGA. The CDR3 spans 18 residues. The CDR3: CASSLRAPLVGEGTEAFF. CDR3 coding DNA: TGTGCCAGCAGCTTAAGGGCCCCCCTCGTCGGGGAGGGCACTGAAGCTTTCTTT. The complete variable domain, with remaining parts taken from reference TRBV7-3 and TRBJ1-1, reads GAGVSQTPSNKVTEKGKYVELRCDPISGHTALYWYRQSLGQGPEFLIYFQGTGAADDSGLPNDRFFAVRPEGSVSTLKIQRTERGDSAVYLCASSLRAPLVGEGTEAFFGQGTRLTVV.

CDR3 in amino acids: CASSQPDYGYTF. The DNA for the CDR3 is TGCGCCAGCAGCCAACCCGACTATGGCTACACCTTC. The chain couples TRBV4-1 to TRBJ1-2; D gene ambiguous. The germline V gene encodes CDR1 MGHRA and CDR2 YSYEKL. V lost 2 bases, J lost 3 bases, and 4 bases lay in between. CDR3 length: 12 amino acids.